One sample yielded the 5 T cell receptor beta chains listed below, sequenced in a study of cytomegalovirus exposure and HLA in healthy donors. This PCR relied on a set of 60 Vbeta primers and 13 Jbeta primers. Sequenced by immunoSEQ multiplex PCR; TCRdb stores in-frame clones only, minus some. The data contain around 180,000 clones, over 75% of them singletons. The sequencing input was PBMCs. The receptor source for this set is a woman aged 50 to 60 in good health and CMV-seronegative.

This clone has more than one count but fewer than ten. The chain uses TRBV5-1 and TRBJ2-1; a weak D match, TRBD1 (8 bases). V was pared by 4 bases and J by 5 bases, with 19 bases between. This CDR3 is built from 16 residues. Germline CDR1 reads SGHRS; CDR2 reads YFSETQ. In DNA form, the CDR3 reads TGCGCCAGCAGCCCAAGCCGGACAGGGAGGGACAATGAGCAGTTCTTC. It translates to CASSPSRTGRDNEQFF. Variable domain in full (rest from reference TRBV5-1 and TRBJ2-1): KAGVTQTPRYLIKTRGQQVTLSCSPISGHRSVSWYQQTPGQGLQFLFEYFSETQRNKGNFPGRFSGRQFSNSRSEMNVSTLELGDSALYLCASSPSRTGRDNEQFFGPGTRLTVL.

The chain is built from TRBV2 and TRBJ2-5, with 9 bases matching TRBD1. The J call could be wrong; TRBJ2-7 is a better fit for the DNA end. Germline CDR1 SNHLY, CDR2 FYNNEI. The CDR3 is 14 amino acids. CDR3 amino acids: CASSVGQGSYEQYF. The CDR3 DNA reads TGTGCCAGCAGTGTAGGACAGGGGTCCTACGAGCAGTACTTC.

The DNA of the CDR3 is TGTGCCAGCAGCTCAACTAGGGCACAAGAGACCCAGTACTTC. This sequence encodes CASSSTRAQETQYF. The chain is built from TRBV7-9 and TRBJ2-5, with D maybe TRBD2 (5 bases). This CDR3 spans 14 amino acids. Germline V gene data show CDR1 as SEHNR and CDR2 as FQNEAQ (reference sequence). V was trimmed by 4 bases and J by 2 bases, leaving 11 bases between them.

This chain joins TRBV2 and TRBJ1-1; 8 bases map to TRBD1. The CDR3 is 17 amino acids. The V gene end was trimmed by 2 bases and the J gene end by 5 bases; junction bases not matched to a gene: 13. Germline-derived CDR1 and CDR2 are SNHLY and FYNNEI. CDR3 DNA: TGTGCCAGCAGTGAAACCAGGTACAGGGGGAGATATACTGAAGCTTTCTTT. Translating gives CASSETRYRGRYTEAFF.

The CDR3, as DNA: TGTGCCAGCAGCGCGAGCTCGCCCGGGGACACCATATATTTT. This gives the protein CASSASSPGDTIYF. J is TRBJ1-3 and V is TRBV11-2; unclear D gene. This CDR3 has 14 residues. Germline CDR1 and CDR2: SGHAT and FQNNGV. Trimming removed 5 bases at V and 8 bases at J, with 16 bases between.